This T cell receptor (beta chain) was captured by sequencing in a study of shared clonotypes between healthy human individuals. Replicate PCRs from sorted subsets contained roughly 190 ng DNA, which is approximately 30,000 T cell genomes. Repertoires were generated with immunoSEQ multiplex PCR, while TCRdb's copy carries only in-frame clones and drops some. The sample holds 2,500,000 or so clones; approximately 93% are singletons and the top ten take roughly 0.39%. Study-wide results and caveats: A few donors had about 5.1% of their naive CD4 clonotypes in common. Generation probabilities of non-shared clonotypes were lower (relative to those shared by all four donors).

CDR3 length: 15 amino acids. The germline V gene has CDR1 SGHRS and CDR2 YFSETQ. V was pared by 4 bases and J by 3 bases, with 16 bases between. Concerning this clone: The antigen is undetermined.

This sequence originates from a man aged 18 to 30 in good health. Some clones in this sample may be carry-over from other donors' samples. The V gene is TRBV5-1, the J gene TRBJ2-5, with D possibly being TRBD2 (6 bases). The sample consisted of naive CD4+ T cells from PBMCs. As to subset: CD45RA+ positively selected. CDR3 sequence reads: CASSRGDTLEETQYF. DNA for the CDR3: TGCGCCAGCAGCCGCGGGGATACCTTGGAAGAGACCCAGTACTTC.